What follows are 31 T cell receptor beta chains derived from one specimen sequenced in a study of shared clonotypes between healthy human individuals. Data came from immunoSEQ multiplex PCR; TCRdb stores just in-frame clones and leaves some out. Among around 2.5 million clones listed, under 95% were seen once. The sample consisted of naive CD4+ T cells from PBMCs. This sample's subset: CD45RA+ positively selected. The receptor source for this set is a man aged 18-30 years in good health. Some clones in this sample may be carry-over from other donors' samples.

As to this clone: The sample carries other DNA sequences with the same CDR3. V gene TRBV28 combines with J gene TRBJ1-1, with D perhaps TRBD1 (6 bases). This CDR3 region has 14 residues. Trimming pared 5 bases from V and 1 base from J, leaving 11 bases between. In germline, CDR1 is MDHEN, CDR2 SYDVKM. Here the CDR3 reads CASSLQGGNTEAFF. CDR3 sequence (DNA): TGTGCCAGCAGTCTACAGGGAGGGAACACTGAAGCTTTCTTT.

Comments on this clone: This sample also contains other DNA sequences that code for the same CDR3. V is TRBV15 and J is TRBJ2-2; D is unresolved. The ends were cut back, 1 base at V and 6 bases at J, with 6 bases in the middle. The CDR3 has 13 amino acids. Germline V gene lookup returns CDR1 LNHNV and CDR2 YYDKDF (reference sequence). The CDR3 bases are TGTGCCACCAGCAGAGGGAGCGCCGGGGAGCTGTTTTTT. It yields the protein CATSRGSAGELFF.

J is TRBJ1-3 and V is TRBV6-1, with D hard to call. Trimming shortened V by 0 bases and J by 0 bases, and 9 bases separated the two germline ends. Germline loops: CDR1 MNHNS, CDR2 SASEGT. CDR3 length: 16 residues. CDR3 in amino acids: CASSEATPISGNTIYF. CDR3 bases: TGTGCCAGCAGTGAAGCGACACCCATCTCTGGAAACACCATATATTTT.

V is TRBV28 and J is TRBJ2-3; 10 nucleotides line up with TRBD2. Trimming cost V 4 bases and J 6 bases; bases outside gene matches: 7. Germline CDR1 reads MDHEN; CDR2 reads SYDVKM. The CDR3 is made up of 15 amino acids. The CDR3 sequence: CASSSSGSDLDTQYF. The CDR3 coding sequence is TGTGCCAGCAGTTCTAGCGGGAGCGATTTGGATACGCAGTATTTT.

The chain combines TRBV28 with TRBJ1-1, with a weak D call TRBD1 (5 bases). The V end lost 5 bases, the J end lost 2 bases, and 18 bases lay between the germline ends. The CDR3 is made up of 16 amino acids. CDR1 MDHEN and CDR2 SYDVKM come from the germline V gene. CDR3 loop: CASSPSTGQGNTEAFF. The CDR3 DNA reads TGTGCCAGCAGTCCGTCCACGGGGCAGGGTAACACTGAAGCTTTCTTT. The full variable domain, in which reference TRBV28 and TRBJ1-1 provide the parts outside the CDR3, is DVKVTQSSRYLVKRTGEKVFLECVQDMDHENMFWYRQDPGLGLRLIYFSYDVKMKEKGDIPEGYSVSREKKERFSLILESASTNQTSMYLCASSPSTGQGNTEAFFGQGTRLTVV.

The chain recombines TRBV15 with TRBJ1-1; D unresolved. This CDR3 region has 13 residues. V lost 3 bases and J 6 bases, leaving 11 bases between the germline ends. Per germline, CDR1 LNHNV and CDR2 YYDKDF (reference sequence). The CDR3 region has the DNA TGTGCCACCAGCAGTCTCTTATACGCTGAAGCTTTCTTT. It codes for CATSSLLYAEAFF.

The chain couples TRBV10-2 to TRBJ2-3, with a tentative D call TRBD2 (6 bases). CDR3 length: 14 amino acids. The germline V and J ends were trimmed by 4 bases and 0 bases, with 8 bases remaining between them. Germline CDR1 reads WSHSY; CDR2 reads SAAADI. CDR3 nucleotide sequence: TGCGCCAGCAGTGCCGGGAGTAGCACAGATACGCAGTATTTT. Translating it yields CASSAGSSTDTQYF.

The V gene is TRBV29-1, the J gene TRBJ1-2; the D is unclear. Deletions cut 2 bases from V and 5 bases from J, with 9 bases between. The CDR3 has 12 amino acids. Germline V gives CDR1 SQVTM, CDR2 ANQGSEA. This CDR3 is CSVERLEYGYTF. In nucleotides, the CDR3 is TGCAGCGTTGAACGACTAGAGTATGGCTACACCTTC.

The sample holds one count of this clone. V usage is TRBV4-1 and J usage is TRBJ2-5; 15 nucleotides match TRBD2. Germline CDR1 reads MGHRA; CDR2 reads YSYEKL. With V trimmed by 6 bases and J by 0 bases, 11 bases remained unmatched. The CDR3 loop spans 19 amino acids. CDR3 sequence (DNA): TGCGCCAGCAGTCTTTCCAAGGGGACTAGCGGGAGGAACCAAGAGACCCAGTACTTC. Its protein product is CASSLSKGTSGRNQETQYF.

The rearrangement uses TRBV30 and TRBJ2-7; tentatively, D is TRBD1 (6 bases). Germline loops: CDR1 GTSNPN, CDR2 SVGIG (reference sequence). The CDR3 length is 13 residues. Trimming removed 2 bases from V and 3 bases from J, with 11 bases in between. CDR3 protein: CAWSPGTSYEQYF. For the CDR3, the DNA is TGTGCCTGGAGTCCCGGGACAAGCTACGAGCAGTACTTC.

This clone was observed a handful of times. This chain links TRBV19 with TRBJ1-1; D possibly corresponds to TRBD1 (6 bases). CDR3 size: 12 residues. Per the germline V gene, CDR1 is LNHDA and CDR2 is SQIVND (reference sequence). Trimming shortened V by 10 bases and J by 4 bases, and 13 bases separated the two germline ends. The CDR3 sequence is CATTGGGTEAFF. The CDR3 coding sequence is TGTGCCACGACAGGCGGGGGCACTGAAGCTTTCTTT.

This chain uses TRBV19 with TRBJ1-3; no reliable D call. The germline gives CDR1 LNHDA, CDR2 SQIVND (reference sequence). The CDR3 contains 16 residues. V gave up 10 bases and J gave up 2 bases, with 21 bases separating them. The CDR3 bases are TGTGCCACGCCTTTCCTGTCCCCAACCCCTGGAAACACCATATATTTT. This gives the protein CATPFLSPTPGNTIYF.

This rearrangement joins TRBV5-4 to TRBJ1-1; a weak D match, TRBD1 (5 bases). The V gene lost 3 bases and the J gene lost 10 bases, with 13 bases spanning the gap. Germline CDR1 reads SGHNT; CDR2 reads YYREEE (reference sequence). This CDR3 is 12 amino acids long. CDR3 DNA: TGTGCCAGCAGCTCCGGGGCATTAAGAGCTTTCTTT. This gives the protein CASSSGALRAFF. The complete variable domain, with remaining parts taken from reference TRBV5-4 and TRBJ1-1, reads ETGVTQSPTHLIKTRGQQVTLRCSSQSGHNTVSWYQQALGQGPQFIFQYYREEENGRGNFPPRFSGLQFPNYSSELNVNALELDDSALYLCASSSGALRAFFGQGTRLTVV.

The CDR3 loop reads CASSTPSSGMTYNEQFF. The CDR3 DNA reads TGTGCCAGCAGCACCCCATCTAGCGGCATGACCTACAATGAGCAGTTCTTC. V gene TRBV27 combines with J gene TRBJ2-1; 7 bases fit TRBD2. Germline values: CDR1 MNHEY, CDR2 SMNVEV (reference sequence). The CDR3 sequence is 17 residues long. The junction had 13 bases not matched to a gene; V was cut back by 6 bases and J by 2 bases.

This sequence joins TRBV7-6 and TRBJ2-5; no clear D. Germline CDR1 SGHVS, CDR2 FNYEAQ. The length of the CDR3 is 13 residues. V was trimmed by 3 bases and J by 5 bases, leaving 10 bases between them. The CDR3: CASSLVLTETQYF. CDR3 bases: TGTGCCAGCAGCTTGGTTCTCACCGAGACCCAGTACTTC.

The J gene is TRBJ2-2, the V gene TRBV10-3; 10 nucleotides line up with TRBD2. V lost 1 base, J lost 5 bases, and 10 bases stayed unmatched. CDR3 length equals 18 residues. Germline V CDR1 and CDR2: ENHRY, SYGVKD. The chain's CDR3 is CAISEFLAGARGTGELFF. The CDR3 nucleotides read TGTGCCATCAGTGAGTTCCTAGCGGGAGCAAGGGGGACCGGGGAGCTGTTTTTT.

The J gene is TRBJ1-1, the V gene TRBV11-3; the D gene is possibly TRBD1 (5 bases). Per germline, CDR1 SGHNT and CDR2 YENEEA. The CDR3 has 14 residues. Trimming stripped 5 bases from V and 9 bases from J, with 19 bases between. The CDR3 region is CASSPPGGGVKAFF. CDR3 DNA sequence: TGTGCCAGCAGCCCCCCGGGGGGAGGGGTGAAAGCTTTCTTT.

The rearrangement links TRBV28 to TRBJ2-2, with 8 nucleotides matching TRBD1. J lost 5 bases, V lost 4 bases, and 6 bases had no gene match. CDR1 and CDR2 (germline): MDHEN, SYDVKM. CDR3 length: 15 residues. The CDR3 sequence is CASSSRDRRTGELFF. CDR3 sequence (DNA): TGTGCCAGCAGTTCCCGGGACAGGCGGACCGGGGAGCTGTTTTTT.

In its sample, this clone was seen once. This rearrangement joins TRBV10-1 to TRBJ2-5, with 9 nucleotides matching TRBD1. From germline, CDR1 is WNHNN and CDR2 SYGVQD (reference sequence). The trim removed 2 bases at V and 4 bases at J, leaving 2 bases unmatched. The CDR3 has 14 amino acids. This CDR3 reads CASSEAQGAETQYF. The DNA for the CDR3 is TGCGCCAGCAGTGAGGCACAGGGGGCAGAGACCCAGTACTTC.

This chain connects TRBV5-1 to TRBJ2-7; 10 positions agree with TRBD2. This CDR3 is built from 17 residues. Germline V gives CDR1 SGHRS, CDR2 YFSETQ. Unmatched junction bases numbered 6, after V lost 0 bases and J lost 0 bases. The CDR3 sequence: CASSLGLAGHSSYEQYF. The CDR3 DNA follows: TGCGCCAGCAGCTTGGGACTAGCGGGTCATAGCTCCTACGAGCAGTACTTC.

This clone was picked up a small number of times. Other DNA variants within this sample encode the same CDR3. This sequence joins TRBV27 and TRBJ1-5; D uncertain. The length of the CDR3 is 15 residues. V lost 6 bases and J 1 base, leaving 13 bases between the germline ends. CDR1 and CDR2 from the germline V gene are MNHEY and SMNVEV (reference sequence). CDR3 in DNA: TGTGCCAGCAGCCTCTCACGGGCGAGCAATCAGCCCCAGCATTTT. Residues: CASSLSRASNQPQHF.

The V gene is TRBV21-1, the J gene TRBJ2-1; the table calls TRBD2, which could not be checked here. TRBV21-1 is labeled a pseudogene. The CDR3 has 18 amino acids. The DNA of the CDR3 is TGTGCCAGCAGCAAAGAGTTCCTAGCGGGAGTCTGTTACAATGAGCAGTTCTTC. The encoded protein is CASSKEFLAGVCYNEQFF.

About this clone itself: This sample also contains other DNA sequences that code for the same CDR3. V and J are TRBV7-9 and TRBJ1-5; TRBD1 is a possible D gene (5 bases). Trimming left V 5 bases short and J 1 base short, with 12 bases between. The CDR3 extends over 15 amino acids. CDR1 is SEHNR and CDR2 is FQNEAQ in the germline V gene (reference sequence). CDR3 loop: CASSPRGDSNQPQHF. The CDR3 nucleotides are TGTGCCAGCAGCCCTAGAGGGGACAGCAATCAGCCCCAGCATTTT.

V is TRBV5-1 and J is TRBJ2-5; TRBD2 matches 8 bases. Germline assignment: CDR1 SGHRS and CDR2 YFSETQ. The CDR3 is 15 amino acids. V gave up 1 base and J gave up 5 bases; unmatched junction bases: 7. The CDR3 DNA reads TGCGCCAGCAGCTTGTGGGCGGGAGGTTTGGAGACCCAGTACTTC. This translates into CASSLWAGGLETQYF.

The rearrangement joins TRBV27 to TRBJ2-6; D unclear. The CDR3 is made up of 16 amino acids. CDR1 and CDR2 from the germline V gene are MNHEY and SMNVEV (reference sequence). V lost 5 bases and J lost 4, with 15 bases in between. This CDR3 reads CASSRVVGSGANVLTF. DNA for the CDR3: TGTGCCAGCAGTAGAGTAGTGGGCTCAGGGGCCAACGTCCTGACTTTC.

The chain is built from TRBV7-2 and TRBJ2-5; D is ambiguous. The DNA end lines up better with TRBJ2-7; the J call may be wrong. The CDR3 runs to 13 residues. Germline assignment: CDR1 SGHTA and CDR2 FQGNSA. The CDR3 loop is CASSFEDYYEQYF. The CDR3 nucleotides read TGTGCCAGCAGCTTCGAGGATTACTACGAGCAGTACTTC.

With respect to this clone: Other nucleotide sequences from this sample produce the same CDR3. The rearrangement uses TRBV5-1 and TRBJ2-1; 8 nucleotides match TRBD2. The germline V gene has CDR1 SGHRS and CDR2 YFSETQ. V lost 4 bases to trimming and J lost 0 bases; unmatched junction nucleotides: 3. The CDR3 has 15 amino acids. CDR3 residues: CASSPSGSSYNEQFF. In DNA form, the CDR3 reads TGCGCCAGCAGCCCAAGCGGGAGCTCCTACAATGAGCAGTTCTTC.

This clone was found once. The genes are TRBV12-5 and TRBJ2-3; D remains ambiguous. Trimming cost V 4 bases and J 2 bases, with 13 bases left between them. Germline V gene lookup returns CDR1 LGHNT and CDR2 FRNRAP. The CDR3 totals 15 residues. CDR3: CASGWEGDLTDTQYF. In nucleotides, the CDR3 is TGTGCTAGTGGTTGGGAAGGAGACCTCACAGATACGCAGTATTTT. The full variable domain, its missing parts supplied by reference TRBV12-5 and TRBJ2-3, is DARVTQTPRHKVTEMGQEVTMRCQPILGHNTVFWYRQTMMQGLELLAYFRNRAPLDDSGMPKDRFSAEMPDATLATLKIQPSEPRDSAVYFCASGWEGDLTDTQYFGPGTRLTVL.

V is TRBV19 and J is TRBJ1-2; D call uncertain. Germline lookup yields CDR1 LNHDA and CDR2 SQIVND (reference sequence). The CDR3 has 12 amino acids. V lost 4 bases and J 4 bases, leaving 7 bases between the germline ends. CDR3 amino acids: CASSTGPYGYTF. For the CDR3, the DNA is TGTGCCAGTAGTACGGGTCCCTATGGCTACACCTTC.

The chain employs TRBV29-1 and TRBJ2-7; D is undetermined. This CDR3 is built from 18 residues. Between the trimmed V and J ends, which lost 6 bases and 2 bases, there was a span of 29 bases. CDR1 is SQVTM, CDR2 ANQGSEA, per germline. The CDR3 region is CSVHSGVGRSPLTYEQYF. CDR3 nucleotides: TGCAGCGTCCACTCCGGCGTCGGCCGATCGCCACTAACCTACGAGCAGTACTTC.

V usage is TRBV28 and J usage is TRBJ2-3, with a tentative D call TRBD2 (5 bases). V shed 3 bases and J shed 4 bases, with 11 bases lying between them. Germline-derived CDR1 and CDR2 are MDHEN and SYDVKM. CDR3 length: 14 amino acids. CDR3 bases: TGTGCCAGCAGTTTGGCCGAGGGAGCAGATACGCAGTATTTT. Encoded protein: CASSLAEGADTQYF.